These 16 T cell receptor beta chains originate from one sample sequenced in a study of OX40 agonist ivuxolimab in advanced cancers. TCRdb's table, derived via immunoSEQ multiplex PCR, lists solely in-frame clones and lacks some. The sample yields under 30,000 clones, approximately 85% seen once. This specimen consisted of CD4+ or CD8+ T cells sorted from blood, obtained in a trial of the OX40 agonist ivuxolimab. Source of these receptors: an adult with an advanced solid tumor such as melanoma, head and neck, liver or kidney cancer.

This clone was seen a handful of times. The chain is built from TRBV4-1 and TRBJ1-5; D is uncertain. Germline V CDR1 and CDR2: MGHRA, YSYEKL. Trimming shortened V by 3 bases and J by 4 bases, and 4 bases separated the two germline ends. The CDR3 loop spans 12 amino acids. The CDR3 DNA is TGCGCCAGCAGCCAGGAGAATCAGCCCCAGCATTTT. Its protein is CASSQENQPQHF.

The CDR3 DNA is TGTGCCAGCAGCTTCGGGACTTCTAGCACAGATACGCAGTATTTT. It specifies CASSFGTSSTDTQYF. The rearrangement uses TRBV5-6 and TRBJ2-3, with TRBD2 as a possible D gene (6 bases). The CDR3 consists of 15 residues. Germline loops: CDR1 SGHDT, CDR2 YYEEEE. V dropped 2 bases and J dropped 0 bases, with 10 bases sitting between them.

The rearrangement uses TRBV18 and TRBJ1-2; no clear D. Germline V gene data show CDR1 as KGHSH and CDR2 as LQKENI. The CDR3 is made up of 14 amino acids. V was cut by 2 bases and J by 2 bases, with 9 bases left in between. The CDR3 DNA is TGTGCCAGCTCACCATTAGAGGGCAACTATGGCTACACCTTC. Translated, it gives CASSPLEGNYGYTF.

The chain links TRBV15 to TRBJ1-2; the D gene is possibly TRBD1 (6 bases). Trimming left V 5 bases short and J 9 bases short, with 19 bases between. Per germline, CDR1 LNHNV and CDR2 YYDKDF (reference sequence). CDR3 length: 14 residues. CDR3 amino acids: CATSSTGGGRSYTF. DNA for the CDR3: TGTGCCACCAGCTCGACCGGAGGGGGGCGAAGCTACACCTTC. Full variable domain (rest looked up from reference TRBV15 and TRBJ1-2): DAMVIQNPRYQVTQFGKPVTLSCSQTLNHNVMYWYQQKSSQAPKLLFHYYDKDFNNEADTPDNFQSRRPNTSFCFLDIRSPGLGDTAMYLCATSSTGGGRSYTFGSGTRLTVV.

This clone has a handful of counts. This chain uses TRBV7-9 with TRBJ2-3; 8 nucleotides agree with TRBD1. This CDR3 contains 16 residues. Germline V gene sequence: CDR1 SEHNR, CDR2 FQNEAQ (reference sequence). The J segment lost 0 bases and the V segment lost 5 bases, leaving 7 bases of the junction unmatched. The CDR3 coding sequence is TGTGCCAGCAGCGGAACCGGGACAGGTAGCACAGATACGCAGTATTTT. Translating gives CASSGTGTGSTDTQYF.

This clone is large (0.1 to 1%) within its sample. J is TRBJ2-5 and V is TRBV2; no clear D. This CDR3 spans 12 amino acids. The germline V gene has CDR1 SNHLY and CDR2 FYNNEI. With 2 bases removed from V and 3 bases from J, the gap between germline ends came to 4 bases. The CDR3 nucleotides read TGTGCCAGCAGTGAACAGGAAGAGACCCAGTACTTC. This codes for CASSEQEETQYF.

The V gene is TRBV7-2, the J gene TRBJ2-3, with D unclear. V lost 4 bases and J 2 bases, leaving 7 bases between the germline ends. Germline V gives CDR1 SGHTA, CDR2 FQGNSA. The CDR3 is 13 amino acids. Here the CDR3 reads CASSSGPTDTQYF. As DNA, the CDR3 is TGTGCCAGCAGCTCCGGGCCCACAGATACGCAGTATTTT.

The V and J genes are TRBV2 and TRBJ2-7, with D possibly matching TRBD1 (6 bases). The CDR3 loop spans 12 amino acids. CDR1 SNHLY and CDR2 FYNNEI come from the germline V gene. Trimming pared 6 bases from V and 5 bases from J, leaving 11 bases between. The DNA for the CDR3 is TGTGCCAGCAGGTTCTACAGGGACGAGCAGTACTTC. Protein product: CASRFYRDEQYF.

This rearrangement joins TRBV5-8 to TRBJ2-7; D is possibly TRBD1 (6 bases). Per the germline V gene, CDR1 is SGHTS and CDR2 is YDEGEE. CDR3 size: 14 residues. Between the trimmed V and J ends, which lost 4 bases and 8 bases, there was a span of 19 bases. The CDR3 coding sequence is TGTGCCAGCAGCCGGCACCAACAGGGAGCACAGCAGTACTTC. It codes for CASSRHQQGAQQYF.

This chain joins TRBV6-6 and TRBJ2-5; unclear D gene. The germline CDR1 and CDR2 sequences are MNHNY and SVGAGI (reference sequence). Deletions cut 1 base from V and 0 bases from J, with 9 bases between. The length of the CDR3 is 15 residues. CDR3 loop: CASSYYGRYQETQYF. As DNA, the CDR3 is TGTGCCAGCAGTTACTACGGACGGTACCAAGAGACCCAGTACTTC.

V is TRBV29-1 and J is TRBJ2-5; a weak D match, TRBD1 (6 bases). The J call could be wrong; TRBJ2-7 is a better fit for the DNA end. The CDR3 consists of 12 residues. Germline CDR1 SQVTM, CDR2 ANQGSEA. The chain's CDR3 is CSVTDSSYEQYF. CDR3 bases: TGCAGCGTAACGGACAGCTCCTACGAGCAGTACTTC.

About this clone: The sample holds other DNA sequences that translate to the same CDR3. The rearrangement uses TRBV5-1 and TRBJ2-1; 12 bases map to TRBD2. Germline CDR1 is SGHRS and CDR2 is YFSETQ. CDR3 length: 17 residues. Trimming cost V 4 bases and J 8 bases; bases outside gene matches: 13. The CDR3 DNA follows: TGCGCCAGCAGCCTGGGACTAGCGGGCTCCGGCTGGGATGAGCAGTTCTTC. Protein product: CASSLGLAGSGWDEQFF.

Here the CDR3 reads CASSLEGPVTVNYGYTF. As DNA, the CDR3 is TGTGCCAGCAGCTTAGAAGGTCCCGTGACAGTAAACTATGGCTACACCTTC. The chain has TRBV7-8 and TRBJ1-2, with a possible D match to TRBD1 (5 bases). Germline V gene sequence: CDR1 SGHVS, CDR2 FQNEAQ. The CDR3 has 17 residues. Trimming removed 1 base from V and 2 bases from J, with 17 bases in between. Full variable domain (remainder filled in from reference TRBV7-8 and TRBJ1-2): GAGVSQSPRYKVAKRGQDVALRCDPISGHVSLFWYQQALGQGPEFLTYFQNEAQLDKSGLPSDRFFAERPEGSVSTLKIQRTQQEDSAVYLCASSLEGPVTVNYGYTFGSGTRLTVV.

This chain connects TRBV10-3 to TRBJ1-5; the D gene is possibly TRBD1 (5 bases). This CDR3 spans 16 amino acids. V dropped 0 bases and J dropped 4 bases, with 13 bases sitting between them. The germline gives CDR1 ENHRY, CDR2 SYGVKD. The CDR3 bases are TGTGCCATCAGTGAGTCTGGGGGAAATGGAAATCAGCCCCAGCATTTT. This gives the protein CAISESGGNGNQPQHF.

On this clone: This specimen includes other DNA sequences encoding the same CDR3. J is TRBJ2-7 and V is TRBV7-9, with D perhaps given as TRBD1 or TRBD2 (5 bases each). Trimming cost V 3 bases and J 3 bases, with 9 bases left between them. Germline V gene lookup returns CDR1 SEHNR and CDR2 FQNEAQ (reference sequence). This CDR3 is 13 amino acids long. This chain's CDR3 is CASSFGDGYEQYF. CDR3 DNA: TGTGCCAGCAGCTTCGGGGACGGCTACGAGCAGTACTTC.

The rearrangement links TRBV20-1 to TRBJ1-1; D is uncertain. Looked up from germline, CDR1 is DFQATT and CDR2 is SNEGSKA (reference sequence). The CDR3 sequence is 11 residues long. V lost 5 bases and J 4 bases, leaving 8 bases between the germline ends. CDR3 residues: CSAGRGTEAFF. DNA of the CDR3: TGCAGTGCTGGGCGGGGCACTGAAGCTTTCTTT.